This entry is about one T cell receptor (beta chain). This clonotype turned up a few times. Its cognate antigen has yet to be identified. Per-base quality was not reported, and no clone a single base away is much larger than it. The data derive from a study of blood T cells in healthy people across ages (dated by TCRdb to between 2014 and 2016). For the study in its entirety: In model experiments, roughly one uniquely barcoded TCR beta cDNA molecule per two T cells was captured by template switching. Using deep sequencing normalized with unique cDNA molecular identifiers, the study measured how TCR beta repertoire diversity changes with age. The donors were divided into four age groups: young (average roughly 17 years), middle-aged (over 35), aged (approximately 62) and long-lived (approximately 74). For two donors (one aged 18 to 30 and one aged 80 or older), the study analyzed two additional independent replicas of 1 million unique cDNA reads from the same blood draw.

Systemically healthy Caucasian individuals from Russia, around 38 in total and aged about 6 to 90 years, were included as donors. Each donor gave roughly 9 milliliters of peripheral blood, drawn into EDTA-treated Vacutainer tubes. Ficoll-Paque density-gradient centrifugation was used to isolate PBMCs, with at least 6.5 million obtained per sample. Total RNA, at least 5 micrograms per sample, was extracted from PBMCs with Trizol reagent. For every donor, an aliquot of PBMCs went through flow cytometry to measure the percentages of naive CD45RAhigh/CD27high T cells. Overall study results and their limits: Because profiling used bulk unsorted PBMCs, naive and antigen-experienced compartments could not be compared conclusively. Compared with the aged group, more naive CD4+ T cells, fewer expanded clones and increased TCR diversity were shown by the long-lived group, suggesting age selection. Observed TCR beta diversity correlated strongly with the percentage of naive T cells measured by flow cytometry. Observed TCR beta diversity per million T cells fell roughly linearly with age, and a significant reduction was already apparent by age around 40. Total diversity estimates from one million sequenced T cells were considered lower bounds and underestimates. Because the CMV infection status of the donors was unknown, age-related changes in expanded clonotypes may potentially have been confounded.

Trimmed from V: 4 bases; trimmed from J: 4 bases; junction bases lacking a gene match: 5. From the cysteine up to the phenylalanine, the CDR3 has a length of 16 residues. Of all the DNA, just the CDR3 is kept, 48 bases in frame from base 1. The library was made by 5' RACE. TCRdb records Illumina HiSeq 2500 as the sequencer. A second about 7 to 12 cycle PCR used a sample-barcoded 5' primer and a J-beta primer mix. A unique molecular identifier was introduced onto each TCR beta cDNA molecule by a template-switch 5' adaptor carrying 12 random nucleotides. Each sample yielded at least 2.5 million CDR3-containing paired-end reads. First-strand cDNA synthesis was performed from all RNA using the Mint cDNA synthesis kit, with priming by a TRBC-specific oligonucleotide. After uracil-DNA glycosylase treatment, a first 18-cycle PCR used universal primers M1SS and BC2_uni_R on all cDNA. Under the source paper's analysis protocol: For normalization, 1 million high-quality reads, each with a distinct molecular identifier, were randomly selected from each sample. Reads with shared molecular identifiers were discarded instead of being binned into consensus sequences. MiTCR, with a Q25 quality threshold and the strictest error-elimination algorithm, was used for CDR3 identification, clonotype clustering and error correction. A nonparametric unseen species model with Euler transformation was used to estimate a lower bound on total TCR beta diversity. The public reads were run again by TCRdb, first through fastp at Q25 and then through MiXCR, and only productive beta chains were kept. CDR3 protein sequences are deduplicated, and each keeps its most common genes and DNA. It is TCRdb's table, rather than the study itself, that gives the V and J calls and clone size. In this sample the table shows more than 750,000 distinct CDR3 sequences, roughly 28% of which occur a single time. About 10% of the sample comes from the top ten.

These data also featured in a second study, about T cells of mothers and their children. The second study's paper adds: Donors were nine systemically healthy Caucasian individuals: three mothers and their six children. cDNA synthesis consumed the entire amount of extracted RNA, loaded at approximately 1.4 ug RNA in each 15 ul reaction. Sample barcodes and 2-4 random nucleotides were added via the M1S primer in the second PCR. Each mother yielded over 8.5 million TCR beta CDR3 reads and each child 2.5 million to 3.5 million reads. In both related and unrelated pairs, thymic selection shapes the output of TCR recombination in a similar way, with inherited differences having only a minor effect. Normalized repertoire overlap was always found to be slightly, but never significantly, higher in related mother-child pairs than in unrelated mother-child pairs. Persistent microchimeric T cell clones were not detected, at a sensitivity of about 100 clones per million clonotypes. The study used deep NGS to compare TCR beta repertoires of mothers and children, seeking features distinguishing related mother-child pairs from unrelated individuals. On average, the children were approximately 11 +/- 4 years old, while the mothers were approximately 40 +/- 4 years old. Libraries were sequenced on Illumina HiSeq 2000 with 100+100 nt paired-end reads after adapter ligation with NEBNext reagents. Mother and child libraries were prepared a month apart and sequenced in separate runs to prevent cross-contamination. Between roughly 450,000 and 2,200,000 distinct TCR beta clonotypes were identified per donor. Naive TCR beta clonotypes were estimated from low-frequency clonotypes matched to each donor's FACS-determined naive share, without sorting.

The sample consisted of blood. The chain couples TRBV12-3 or TRBV12-4 to TRBJ1-3; 12 bases in between match TRBD1. This clonotype was sampled from a woman in her forties in good health. The nucleotide sequence is TGTGCCAGCAGTTCGGGACAGGGGGCAGCAGGAAACACCATATATTTT. Its protein is CASSSGQGAAGNTIYF.